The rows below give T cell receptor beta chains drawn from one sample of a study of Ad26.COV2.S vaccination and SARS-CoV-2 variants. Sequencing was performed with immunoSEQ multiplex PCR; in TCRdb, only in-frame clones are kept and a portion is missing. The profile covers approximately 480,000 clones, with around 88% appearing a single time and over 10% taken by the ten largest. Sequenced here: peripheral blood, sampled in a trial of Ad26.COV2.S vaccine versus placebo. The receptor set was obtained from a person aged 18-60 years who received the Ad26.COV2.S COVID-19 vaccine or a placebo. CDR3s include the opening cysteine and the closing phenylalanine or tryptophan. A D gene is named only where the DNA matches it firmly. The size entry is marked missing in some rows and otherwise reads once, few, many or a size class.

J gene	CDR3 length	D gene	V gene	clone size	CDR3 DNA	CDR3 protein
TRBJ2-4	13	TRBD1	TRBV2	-	TGTGCCAGCAGTAGGGGACAGGAAAACATTCAGTACTTC	CASSRGQENIQYF
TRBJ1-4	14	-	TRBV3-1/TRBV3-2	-	TGTGCCAGCAGCCAAGATCTTGCTAATGAAAAACTGTTTTTT	CASSQDLANEKLFF
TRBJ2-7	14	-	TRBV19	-	TGTGCCAGTAGCCACCCGGGAAGCGCATTCGAGCAGTACTTC	CASSHPGSAFEQYF
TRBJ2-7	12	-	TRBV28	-	TGTGCCAGCATCGACCACTCCTACGAGCAGTACTTC	CASIDHSYEQYF
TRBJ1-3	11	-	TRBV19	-	TGTGCCAGTAGTATTGGAAACACCATATATTTT	CASSIGNTIYF
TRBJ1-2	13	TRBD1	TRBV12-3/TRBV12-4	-	TGTGCCAGCAACCAAGGGACAGGGAATGGCTACACCTTC	CASNQGTGNGYTF
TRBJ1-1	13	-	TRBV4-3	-	TGCGCCAGCAGCCAAGCCGGGAACACTGAAGCTTTCTTT	CASSQAGNTEAFF
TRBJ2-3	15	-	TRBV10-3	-	TGTGCCATCAGTGAGATTATACCCCCGGGGCATACGCAGTATTTT	CAISEIIPPGHTQYF
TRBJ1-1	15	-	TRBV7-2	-	TGTGCCAGCAGCTTAGAGTGGGGCAGGAACACTGAAGCTTTCTTT	CASSLEWGRNTEAFF
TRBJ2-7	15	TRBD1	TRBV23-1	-	TGCGCCAGCAGTCAACGCCGGGGCCCAGGGGGCGAGCAGTACTTC	CASSQRRGPGGEQYF
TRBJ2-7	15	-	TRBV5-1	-	TGCGCCAGCAGCTTGGGCTTAGCAGGGGGGGCCGAGCAGTACTTC	CASSLGLAGGAEQYF
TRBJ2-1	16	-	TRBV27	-	TGTGCCAGCAAGGGCCGCAACGGTTGGTCCTACAATGAGCAGTTCTTC	CASKGRNGWSYNEQFF
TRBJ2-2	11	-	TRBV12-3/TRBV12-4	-	TGTGCCAGCAGTTTCGGCGGGGAGCTGTTTTTT	CASSFGGELFF
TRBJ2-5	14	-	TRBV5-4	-	TGTGCCAGCAGCACCTACGGGTCTCCAGAGACCCAGTACTTC	CASSTYGSPETQYF
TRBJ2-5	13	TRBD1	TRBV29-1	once	TGCAGCGTAAACAGGGGCGGGCAAGAGACCCAGTACTTC	CSVNRGGQETQYF
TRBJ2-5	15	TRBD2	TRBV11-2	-	TGTGCCAGCAGCCAAGTCCAGGGAGGGTTAGAGACCCAGTACTTC	CASSQVQGGLETQYF
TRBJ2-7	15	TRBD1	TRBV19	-	TGTGCCAGTAGTACCTTCCGGACAGGGGTCGACGAGCAGTACTTC	CASSTFRTGVDEQYF
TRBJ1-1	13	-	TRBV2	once	TGTGCCAGCAGTGAAAGAGGTGGGACTGAAGCTTTCTTT	CASSERGGTEAFF
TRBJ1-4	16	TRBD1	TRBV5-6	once	TGTGCCAGCAGCTTGTTTGGGGACAGGGCGGTTGAAAAACTGTTTTTT	CASSLFGDRAVEKLFF
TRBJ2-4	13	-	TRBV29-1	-	TGCAGCGCAGGGGACACCGGTAGGAACATTCAGTACTTC	CSAGDTGRNIQYF
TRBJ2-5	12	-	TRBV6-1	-	TGTGCCAGCAGTGAAGCTGGGACTTCGTGGTACTTC	CASSEAGTSWYF
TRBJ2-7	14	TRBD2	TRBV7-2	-	TGTGCCAGCAGCTCGGCTAGCGGGATCTACGAGCAGTACTTC	CASSSASGIYEQYF
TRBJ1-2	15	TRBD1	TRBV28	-	TGTGCCAGTAGGGGCAGGGGGAATGAGAGAGATGGCTACACCTTC	CASRGRGNERDGYTF
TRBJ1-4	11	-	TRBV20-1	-	TGCAGTGCTAGTGGGTATGAAAAACTGTTTTTT	CSASGYEKLFF
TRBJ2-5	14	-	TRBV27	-	TGTGCCAGCAGTTTAGAGGTGGCAGCCGAGACCCAGTACTTC	CASSLEVAAETQYF
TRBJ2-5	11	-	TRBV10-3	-	TGTGCCAGCGGGCAAAAAGAGACCCAGTACTTC	CASGQKETQYF
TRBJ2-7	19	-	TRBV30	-	TGTGCCTGGAGCGGACAGGTCAAGGGAACTAGCGACAACTCCTACGAGCAGTACTTC	CAWSGQVKGTSDNSYEQYF
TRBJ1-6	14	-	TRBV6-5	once	TGTGCCAGCAGTTACAGGGTCGACGGCTCACCCCTCCACTTT	CASSYRVDGSPLHF
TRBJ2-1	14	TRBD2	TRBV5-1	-	TGCGCCAGCACATTTACGGGAGGGGTGGATGAGCAGTTCTTC	CASTFTGGVDEQFF
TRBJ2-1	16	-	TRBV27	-	TGTGCCAGCAGACGACCAGCGGGCGGCTCCTACAATGAGCAGTTCTTC	CASRRPAGGSYNEQFF
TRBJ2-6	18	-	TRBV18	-	TGTGCCAGCTCAGAGGGGGAGGCCCCGAGCTCTGGGGCCAACGTCCTGACTTTC	CASSEGEAPSSGANVLTF
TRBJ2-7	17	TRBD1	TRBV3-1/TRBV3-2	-	TGTGCCAGCAGCCCCTCTACTCCGGGACAGGGCGTTTCCGAGCAGTACTTC	CASSPSTPGQGVSEQYF
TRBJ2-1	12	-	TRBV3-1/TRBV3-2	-	TGTGCCAGCAGCCAACGAGGCAATGAGCAGTTCTTC	CASSQRGNEQFF
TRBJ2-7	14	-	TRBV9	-	TGTGCCAGCAGCCCCCGCGTGGGCCGCTACGAGCAGTACTTC	CASSPRVGRYEQYF
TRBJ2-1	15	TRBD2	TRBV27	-	TGTGCCAGCAGTTTAGAGGGAGGGCCCCTCTATGAGCAGTTCTTC	CASSLEGGPLYEQFF
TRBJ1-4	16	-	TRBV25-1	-	TGTGCCAGCAGTGAATTCTCCGCTGGAACTAATGAAAAACTGTTTTTT	CASSEFSAGTNEKLFF
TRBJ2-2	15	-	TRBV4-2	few	TGTGCCAGCAGTACTACAGGGACTAACACCGGGGAGCTGTTTTTT	CASSTTGTNTGELFF
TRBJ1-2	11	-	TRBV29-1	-	TGCAGCGCGAAAGACCAGGGGAGCTACACCTTC	CSAKDQGSYTF
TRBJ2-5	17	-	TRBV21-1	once	TGTGCCAGCAGCAAAGCGGGCACGGGTGTAGGGCGAGAGACCCAGTACTTC	CASSKAGTGVGRETQYF
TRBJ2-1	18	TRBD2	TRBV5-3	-	TGTGCCAGATCGGGACTAGCGTTTCTACATAGTGCCTACAATGAGCAGTTCTTC	CARSGLAFLHSAYNEQFF
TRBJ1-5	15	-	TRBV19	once	TGTGCCAGTAGTATCCCAGGGCTGGGAAATCAGCCCCAGCATTTT	CASSIPGLGNQPQHF
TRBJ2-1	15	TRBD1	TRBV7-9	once	TGTGCCAGCAGCTTCCAAGGACAGGGTAGCGGTGTGCAGTTCTTC	CASSFQGQGSGVQFF
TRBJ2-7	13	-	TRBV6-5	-	TGTGCCAGCGGGGTCCGAGGGACCTACGAGCAGTACTTC	CASGVRGTYEQYF
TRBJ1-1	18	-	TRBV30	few	TGTGCCTGGAGTGTACTTATTAGCAGAGACCAGATGAACACTGAAGCTTTCTTT	CAWSVLISRDQMNTEAFF
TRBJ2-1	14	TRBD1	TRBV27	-	TGTGCCAGCAGTTTTCTGGGACAGGGAAATGAGCAGTTCTTC	CASSFLGQGNEQFF
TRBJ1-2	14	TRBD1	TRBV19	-	TGTGCCAGTAGTATAAACAGGGGAACATCCGGCTACACCTTC	CASSINRGTSGYTF
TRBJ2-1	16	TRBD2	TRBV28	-	TGTGCCAGCAGCCCCGGGGAGGGCCGGGCCTCCAATGAGCAGTTCTTC	CASSPGEGRASNEQFF
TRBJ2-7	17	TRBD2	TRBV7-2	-	TGTGCCAGCAGCTTGGGACTAGCGGGACCACTCCCCCTCGAGCAGTACTTC	CASSLGLAGPLPLEQYF
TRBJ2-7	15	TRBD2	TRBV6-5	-	TGTGCCAGTTCCCGGACTAGCGGGTACGGCTACGAGCAGTACTTC	CASSRTSGYGYEQYF
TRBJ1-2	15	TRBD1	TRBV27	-	TGTGCCAGCAGGACGCAGGGGGCAACTTCTCTCGGCTACACCTTC	CASRTQGATSLGYTF
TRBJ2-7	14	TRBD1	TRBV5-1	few	TGCGCCAGCAACCGGCAACCAGACAGGGGCGAGCAGTACTTC	CASNRQPDRGEQYF
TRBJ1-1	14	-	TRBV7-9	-	TGTGCCAGCAGCCCCCTCGAGACTCGGACTGAAGCTTTCTTT	CASSPLETRTEAFF
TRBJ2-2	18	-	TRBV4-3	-	TGCGCCAGCAGCCGCAAAGGGGGGTGGCGAAGGGGACCCGGGGAGCTGTTTTTT	CASSRKGGWRRGPGELFF
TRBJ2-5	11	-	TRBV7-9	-	TGTGCCAGCAGCCCCCTGAGGACCCAGTACTTC	CASSPLRTQYF
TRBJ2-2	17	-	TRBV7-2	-	TGTGCCAGCAGCCCACAGAGGCCTCTAGCCGTATCCGGGGAGCTGTTTTTT	CASSPQRPLAVSGELFF
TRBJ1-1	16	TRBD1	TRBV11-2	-	TGTGCCAGCAGCTGGGGTCCGGGACAGGGGGCTGATGAAGCTTTCTTT	CASSWGPGQGADEAFF
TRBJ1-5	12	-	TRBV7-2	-	TGTGCCAGCAGCTCCACCCCGTCCGCCCAGCATTTT	CASSSTPSAQHF
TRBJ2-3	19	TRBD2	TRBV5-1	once	TGCGCCAGCAGCTTAGGACGGACTAGCGGGAGGGCCATCGGAGATACGCAGTATTTT	CASSLGRTSGRAIGDTQYF
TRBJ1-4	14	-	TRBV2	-	TGTGCCAGTAAGGAGGTCGCAACTAATGAAAAACTGTTTTTT	CASKEVATNEKLFF